The T cell receptor beta chain under discussion was sequenced for a study of blood T cell repertoires in COVID-19. At the level of the study: From T cells, B-cell-depleted T cells, or PBMCs came the material, which was cDNA or gDNA.

Germline V gene sequence: CDR1 KGHSH, CDR2 LQKENI. With 3 bases removed from V and 3 bases from J, the gap between germline ends came to 14 bases. This CDR3 spans 15 amino acids. Authors' processing steps: From reference gene primer amplification, estimates of nucleated cell counts were derived. The method was immunoSEQ multiplex PCR; TCRdb's version includes in-frame clones alone and lacks a portion of them. V and J calls and clone size come straight from that table; D and trimming were deduced from the DNA. The sample gives 130,000 or so clones, around nine tenths of which show up once; approximately 2.3% is in the top ten.

The chain couples TRBV18 to TRBJ1-1, with D maybe TRBD1 (6 bases). The sequenced material came from peripheral blood. The sequence derives from a woman aged 45-65 years with acute or convalescent COVID-19. The CDR3 loop is CASSPAYTGYTEAFF. CDR3 coding DNA: TGTGCCAGCTCACCCGCCTACACAGGGTACACTGAAGCTTTCTTT.